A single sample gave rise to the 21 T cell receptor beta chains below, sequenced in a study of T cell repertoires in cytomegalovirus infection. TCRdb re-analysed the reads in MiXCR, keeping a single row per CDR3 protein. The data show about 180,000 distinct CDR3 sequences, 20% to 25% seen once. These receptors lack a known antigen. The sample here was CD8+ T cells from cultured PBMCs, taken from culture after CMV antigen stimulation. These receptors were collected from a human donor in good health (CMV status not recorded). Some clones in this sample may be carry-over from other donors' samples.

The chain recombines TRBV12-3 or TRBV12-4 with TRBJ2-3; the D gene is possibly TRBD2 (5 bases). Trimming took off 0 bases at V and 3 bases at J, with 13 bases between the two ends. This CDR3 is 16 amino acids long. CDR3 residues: CASSLAGLGRTDTQYF. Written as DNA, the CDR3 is TGTGCCAGCAGTTTAGCAGGTCTGGGGAGAACAGATACGCAGTATTTT.

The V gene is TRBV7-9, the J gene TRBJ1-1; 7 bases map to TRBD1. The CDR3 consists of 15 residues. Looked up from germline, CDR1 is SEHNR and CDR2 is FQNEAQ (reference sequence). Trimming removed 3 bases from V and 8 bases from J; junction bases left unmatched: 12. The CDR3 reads CASSFSTGITEEAFF. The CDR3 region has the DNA TGTGCCAGCAGCTTCTCGACAGGGATTACAGAAGAAGCTTTCTTT. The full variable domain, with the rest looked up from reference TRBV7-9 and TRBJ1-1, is DTGVSQNPRHKITKRGQNVTFRCDPISEHNRLYWYRQTLGQGPEFLTYFQNEAQLEKSRLLSDRFSAERPKGSFSTLEIQRTEQGDSAMYLCASSFSTGITEEAFFGQGTRLTVV.

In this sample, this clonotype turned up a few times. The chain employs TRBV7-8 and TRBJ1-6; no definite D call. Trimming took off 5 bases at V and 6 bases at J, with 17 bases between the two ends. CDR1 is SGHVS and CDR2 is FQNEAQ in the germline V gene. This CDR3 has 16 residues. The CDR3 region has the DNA TGTGCCAGCAGCCCGAGGGATCTTCGGGGTAATTCACCCCTCCACTTT. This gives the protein CASSPRDLRGNSPLHF.

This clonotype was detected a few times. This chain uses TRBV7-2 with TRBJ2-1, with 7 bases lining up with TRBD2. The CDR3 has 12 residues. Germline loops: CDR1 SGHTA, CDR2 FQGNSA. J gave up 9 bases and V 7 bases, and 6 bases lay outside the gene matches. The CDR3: CASTTGGSEQFF. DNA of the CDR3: TGTGCCAGCACTACGGGGGGAAGTGAGCAGTTCTTC.

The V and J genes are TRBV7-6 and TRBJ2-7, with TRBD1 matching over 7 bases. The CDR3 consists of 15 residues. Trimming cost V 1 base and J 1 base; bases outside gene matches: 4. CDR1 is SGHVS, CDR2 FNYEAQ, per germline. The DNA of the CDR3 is TGTGCCAGCAGCTTAGAACTGACAGGGTCCTACGAGCAGTACTTC. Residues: CASSLELTGSYEQYF.

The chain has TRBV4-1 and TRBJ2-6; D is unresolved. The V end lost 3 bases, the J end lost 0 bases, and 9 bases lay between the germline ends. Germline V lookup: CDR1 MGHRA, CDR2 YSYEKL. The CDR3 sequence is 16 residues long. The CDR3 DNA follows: TGCGCCAGCAGCCAGAGTACGGGCTCTGGGGCCAACGTCCTGACTTTC. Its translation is CASSQSTGSGANVLTF.

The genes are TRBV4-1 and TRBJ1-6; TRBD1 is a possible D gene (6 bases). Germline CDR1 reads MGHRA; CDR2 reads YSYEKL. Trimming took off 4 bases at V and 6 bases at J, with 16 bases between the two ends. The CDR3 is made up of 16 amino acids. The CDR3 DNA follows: TGCGCCAGCAGCCTAAGGACAGCGGAATTTAATTCACCCCTCCACTTT. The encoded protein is CASSLRTAEFNSPLHF.

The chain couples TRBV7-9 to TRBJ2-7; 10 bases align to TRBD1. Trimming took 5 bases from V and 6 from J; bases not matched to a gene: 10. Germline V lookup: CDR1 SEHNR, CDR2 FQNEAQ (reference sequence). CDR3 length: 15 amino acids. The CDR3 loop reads CASSASGTGDPEQYF. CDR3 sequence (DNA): TGTGCCAGCAGCGCCTCCGGGACAGGGGATCCCGAGCAGTACTTC.

This CDR3 reads CASSLAQGVQETQYF. The CDR3, as DNA: TGTGCCAGCAGCTTAGCACAGGGGGTACAAGAGACCCAGTACTTC. The rearrangement joins TRBV7-8 to TRBJ2-5; 8 bases fit TRBD1. Trimming took 0 bases from V and 2 from J; bases not matched to a gene: 2. CDR1 is SGHVS and CDR2 is FQNEAQ in the germline V gene. The CDR3 covers 15 residues. The full variable domain, rest sourced from reference TRBV7-8 and TRBJ2-5, is GAGVSQSPRYKVAKRGQDVALRCDPISGHVSLFWYQQALGQGPEFLTYFQNEAQLDKSGLPSDRFFAERPEGSVSTLKIQRTQQEDSAVYLCASSLAQGVQETQYFGPGTRLLVL.

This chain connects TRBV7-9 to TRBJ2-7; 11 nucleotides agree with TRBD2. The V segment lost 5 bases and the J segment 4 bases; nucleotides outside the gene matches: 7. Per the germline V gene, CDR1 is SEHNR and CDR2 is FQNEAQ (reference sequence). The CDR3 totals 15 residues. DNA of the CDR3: TGTGCCAGCAGCGAAACTAGCGGGGGCCCTTACGAGCAGTACTTC. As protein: CASSETSGGPYEQYF. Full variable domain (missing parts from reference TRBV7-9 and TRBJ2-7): DTGVSQNPRHKITKRGQNVTFRCDPISEHNRLYWYRQTLGQGPEFLTYFQNEAQLEKSRLLSDRFSAERPKGSFSTLEIQRTEQGDSAMYLCASSETSGGPYEQYFGPGTRLTVT.

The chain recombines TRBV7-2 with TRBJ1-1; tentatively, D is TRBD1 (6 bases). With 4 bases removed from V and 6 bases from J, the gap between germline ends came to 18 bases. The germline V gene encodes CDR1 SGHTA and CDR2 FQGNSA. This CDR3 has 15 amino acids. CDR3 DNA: TGTGCCAGCAGCTCCCCTCAAGGGGGGGTCCCTGAAGCTTTCTTT. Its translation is CASSSPQGGVPEAFF.

The CDR3 spells CASSLAGDRGAYNSPLHF. The DNA for the CDR3 is TGTGCCAGCAGCTTAGCGGGAGACAGGGGCGCCTATAATTCACCCCTCCACTTT. The chain carries TRBV7-9 and TRBJ1-6; 8 bases are shared with TRBD1. Germline V gives CDR1 SEHNR, CDR2 FQNEAQ (reference sequence). After removal of 0 bases from V and 2 bases from J, the junction contained 6 bases not matched to a gene. The CDR3 extends over 18 amino acids.

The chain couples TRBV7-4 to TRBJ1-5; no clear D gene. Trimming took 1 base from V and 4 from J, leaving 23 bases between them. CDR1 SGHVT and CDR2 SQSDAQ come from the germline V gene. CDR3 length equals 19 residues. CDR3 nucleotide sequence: TGTGCCAGCAGCTTAGTAGAGGTCCGGAGACCTCTTGGGAATCAGCCCCAGCATTTT. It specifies CASSLVEVRRPLGNQPQHF.

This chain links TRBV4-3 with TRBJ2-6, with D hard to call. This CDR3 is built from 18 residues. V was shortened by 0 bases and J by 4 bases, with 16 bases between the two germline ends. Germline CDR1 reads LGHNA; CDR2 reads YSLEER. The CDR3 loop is CASSQDLSHLGGANVLTF. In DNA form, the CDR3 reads TGCGCCAGCAGCCAAGATCTGTCACATCTGGGGGGGGCCAACGTCCTGACTTTC.

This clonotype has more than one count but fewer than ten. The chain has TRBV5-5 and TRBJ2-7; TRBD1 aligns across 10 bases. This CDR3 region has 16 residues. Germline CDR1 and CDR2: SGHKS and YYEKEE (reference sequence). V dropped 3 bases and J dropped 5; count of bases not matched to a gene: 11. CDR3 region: CASSYKGTGEYHEQYF. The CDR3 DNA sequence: TGTGCCAGCAGCTACAAAGGGACAGGGGAATACCACGAGCAGTACTTC.

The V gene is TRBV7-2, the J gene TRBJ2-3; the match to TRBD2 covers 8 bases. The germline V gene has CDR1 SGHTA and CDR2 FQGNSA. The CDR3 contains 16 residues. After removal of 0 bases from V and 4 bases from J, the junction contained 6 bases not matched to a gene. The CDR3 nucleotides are TGTGCCAGCAGCTTAGCGACGGGGGGGCCCCCAGATACGCAGTATTTT. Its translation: CASSLATGGPPDTQYF.

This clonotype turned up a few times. The CDR3 region is CASSLVQHPRGAFF. The DNA for the CDR3 is TGTGCCAGCAGCTTAGTCCAACACCCGAGGGGAGCTTTCTTT. The J gene is TRBJ1-1, the V gene TRBV7-8; the D gene is possibly TRBD1 (5 bases). There are 14 residues in the CDR3. Deletions cut 1 base from V and 10 bases from J, with 16 bases between. Germline V CDR1 and CDR2: SGHVS, FQNEAQ.

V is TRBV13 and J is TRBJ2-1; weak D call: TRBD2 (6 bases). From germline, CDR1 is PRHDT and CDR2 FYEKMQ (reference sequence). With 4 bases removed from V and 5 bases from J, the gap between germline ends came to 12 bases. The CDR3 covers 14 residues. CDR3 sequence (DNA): TGTGCCAGCAGCTCACCCTGGGGGGACAATGAGCAGTTCTTC. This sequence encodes CASSSPWGDNEQFF. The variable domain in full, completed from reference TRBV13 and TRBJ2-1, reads AAGVIQSPRHLIKEKRETATLKCYPIPRHDTVYWYQQGPGQDPQFLISFYEKMQSDKGSIPDRFSAQQFSDYHSELNMSSLELGDSALYFCASSSPWGDNEQFFGPGTRLTVL.

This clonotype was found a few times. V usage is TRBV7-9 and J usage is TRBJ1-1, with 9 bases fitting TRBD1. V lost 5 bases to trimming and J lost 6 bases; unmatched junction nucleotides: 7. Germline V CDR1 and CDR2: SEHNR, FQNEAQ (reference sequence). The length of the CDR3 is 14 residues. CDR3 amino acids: CASSPGTGYAEAFF. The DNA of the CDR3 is TGTGCCAGCAGCCCCGGGACAGGGTACGCTGAAGCTTTCTTT.

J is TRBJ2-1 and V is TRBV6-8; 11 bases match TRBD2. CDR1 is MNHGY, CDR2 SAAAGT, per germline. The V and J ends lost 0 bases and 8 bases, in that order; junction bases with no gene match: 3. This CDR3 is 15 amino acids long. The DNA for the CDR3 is TGTGCCAGCAGTTACTCTAGCGGGGGGGGGGATGAGCAGTTCTTC. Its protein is CASSYSSGGGDEQFF.

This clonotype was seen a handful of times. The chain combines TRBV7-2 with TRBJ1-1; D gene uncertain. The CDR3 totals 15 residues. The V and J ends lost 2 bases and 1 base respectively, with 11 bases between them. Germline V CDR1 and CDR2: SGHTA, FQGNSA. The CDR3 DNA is TGTGCCAGCAGCTTATGGCTCTATCCGAACACTGAAGCTTTCTTT. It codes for CASSLWLYPNTEAFF.